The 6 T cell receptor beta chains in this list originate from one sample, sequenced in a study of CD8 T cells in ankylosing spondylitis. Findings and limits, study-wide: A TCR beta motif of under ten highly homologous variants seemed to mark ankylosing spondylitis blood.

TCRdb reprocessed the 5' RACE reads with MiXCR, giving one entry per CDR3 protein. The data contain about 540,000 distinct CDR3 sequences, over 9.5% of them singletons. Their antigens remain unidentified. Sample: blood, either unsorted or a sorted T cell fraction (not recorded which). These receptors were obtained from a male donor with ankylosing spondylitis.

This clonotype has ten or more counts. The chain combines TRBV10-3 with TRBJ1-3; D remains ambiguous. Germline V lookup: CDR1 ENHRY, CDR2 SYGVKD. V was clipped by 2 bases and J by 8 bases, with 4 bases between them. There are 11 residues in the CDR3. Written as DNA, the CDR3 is TGTGCCATCAGTGAGGAGTACACCATATATTTT. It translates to CAISEEYTIYF.

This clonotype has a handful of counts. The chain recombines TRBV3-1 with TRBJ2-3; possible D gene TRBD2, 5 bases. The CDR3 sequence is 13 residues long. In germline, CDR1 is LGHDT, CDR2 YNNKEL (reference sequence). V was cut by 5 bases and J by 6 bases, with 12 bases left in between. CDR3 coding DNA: TGTGCCAGCAGCTTACCACCGGGGGATACGCAGTATTTT. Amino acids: CASSLPPGDTQYF.

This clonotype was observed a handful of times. CDR3 protein: CASTTQGGEADTQYF. DNA for the CDR3: TGCGCCAGCACCACACAAGGGGGTGAGGCAGATACGCAGTATTTT. V and J are TRBV10-2 and TRBJ2-3; weak D call: TRBD1 (6 bases). The ends were cut back, 7 bases at V and 4 bases at J, with 18 bases in the middle. CDR3 length: 15 amino acids. CDR1 and CDR2 (germline): WSHSY, SAAADI.

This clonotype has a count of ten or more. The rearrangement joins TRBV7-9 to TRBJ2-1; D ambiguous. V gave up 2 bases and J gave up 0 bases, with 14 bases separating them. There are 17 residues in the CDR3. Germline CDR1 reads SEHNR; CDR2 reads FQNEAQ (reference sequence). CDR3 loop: CASSLIRASSSYNEQFF. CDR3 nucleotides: TGTGCCAGCAGCTTAATCAGAGCTTCTAGCTCCTACAATGAGCAGTTCTTC.

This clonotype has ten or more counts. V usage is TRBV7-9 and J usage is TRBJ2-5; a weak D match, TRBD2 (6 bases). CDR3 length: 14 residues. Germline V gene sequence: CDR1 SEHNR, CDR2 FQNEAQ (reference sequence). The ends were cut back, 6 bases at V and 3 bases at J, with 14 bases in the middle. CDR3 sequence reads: CASSWSGRKETQYF. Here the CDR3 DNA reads TGTGCCAGCAGTTGGTCAGGGAGGAAAGAGACCCAGTACTTC.

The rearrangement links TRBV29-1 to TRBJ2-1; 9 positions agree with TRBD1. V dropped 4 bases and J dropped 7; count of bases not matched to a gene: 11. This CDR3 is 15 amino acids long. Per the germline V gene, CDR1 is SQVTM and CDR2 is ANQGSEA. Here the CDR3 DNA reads TGCAGCGTTGCGCCTTCCGGGACAGGGATGAATGAGCAGTTCTTC. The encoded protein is CSVAPSGTGMNEQFF.